The next 20 T cell receptor beta chains were all read from a single sample in a study of PD-L1 blockade in urothelial cancer (dated by TCRdb to about 2017). According to the study, the label for this sample's time point signals: peripheral blood 6 weeks after treatment start. The receptor library was made with the immunoSEQ multiplex PCR assay. Imported from immuneACCESS, the table was reduced by TCRdb to in-frame sequences with V and J called. These copies leave out some clones; in studies compared against another copy, an unresolved V gene accounts for under half, and the cause of the remainder is not known. The sample data list 50,000 to 60,000 clones, and 88% of these were observed just once. The ten largest clones take up 2% to 3% of the sample. Sequencing used PBMCs, obtained around atezolizumab (anti-PD-L1) treatment. These receptors all stem from a man aged 60 to 75 with urothelial cancer.

This chain links TRBV7-6 with TRBJ2-1; D is undetermined. CDR1 is SGHVS, CDR2 FNYEAQ, per germline. The V gene lost 1 base and the J gene lost 2 bases, with 6 bases spanning the gap. The CDR3 totals 14 residues. The CDR3 coding sequence is TGTGCCAGCAGCTTAGACAGAGCCTACAATGAGCAGTTCTTC. It specifies CASSLDRAYNEQFF.

The rearrangement joins TRBV21-1 to TRBJ2-5; the tabulated D call, TRBD2, remains unverified against the DNA. TRBV21-1 has pseudogene status. This CDR3 comprises 13 residues. The CDR3 nucleotides are TGTGCCAGCCCTTCGGGGGTACGAGAGACCCAGTACTTC. The encoded protein is CASPSGVRETQYF.

Comment on this clone: At one boundary the junction diverges from the germline segment, which might be a read error. The same CDR3 arises from other DNA sequences in this sample as well. The rearrangement links TRBV9 to TRBJ2-5, with D possibly matching TRBD2 (6 bases). This CDR3 has 15 amino acids. CDR1 and CDR2 (germline): SGDLS, YYNGEE. The DNA for the CDR3 is TGTGCCAGCAGCGTAGTCGGGACTCTAAAAGAGACCCAATACTTC. This translates into CASSVVGTLKETQYF.

The rearrangement links TRBV7-3 to TRBJ2-5; 9 bases are a match to TRBD2. The V and J ends lost 2 bases and 1 base, in that order; junction bases with no gene match: 14. Per the germline V gene, CDR1 is SGHTA and CDR2 is FQGTGA. The CDR3 covers 19 residues. CDR3 nucleotide sequence: TGTGCCAGCAGCTTAGACCCCGTGGCTAGCGGGGTCTTCCAAGAGACCCAGTACTTC. Translating gives CASSLDPVASGVFQETQYF.

The table lists this clone with a count of one. V and J are TRBV18 and TRBJ2-7; TRBD2 might be the D (5 bases). Trimming stripped 0 bases from V and 10 bases from J, with 13 bases between. The CDR3 extends over 13 amino acids. Germline V gives CDR1 KGHSH, CDR2 LQKENI. CDR3 protein: CASSPPTITYQYF. CDR3 sequence (DNA): TGTGCCAGCTCACCACCGACTATTACCTACCAGTACTTC.

The V call is TRBV29-1, the J call TRBJ2-1; possible D gene TRBD2, 5 bases. Germline lookup yields CDR1 SQVTM and CDR2 ANQGSEA. V lost 7 bases and J 6 bases, leaving 16 bases between the germline ends. The CDR3 extends over 13 amino acids. CDR3 DNA: TGCAGCGCTCCGCTGGACTCGGGCAATGAGCAGTTCTTC. Protein: CSAPLDSGNEQFF.

The rearrangement joins TRBV7-2 to TRBJ1-3, with TRBD1 matching over 11 bases. V lost 7 bases to trimming and J lost 6 bases; unmatched junction nucleotides: 5. The CDR3 totals 14 residues. Per germline, CDR1 SGHTA and CDR2 FQGNSA. The CDR3 sequence: CASTAGQGANTIYF. CDR3 DNA sequence: TGTGCCAGCACCGCCGGACAGGGGGCAAACACCATATATTTT.

The gene calls are TRBV5-4 and TRBJ2-1; a possible D gene is TRBD2 (6 bases). This CDR3 is 13 amino acids long. V lost 0 bases and J 6 bases, leaving 7 bases between the germline ends. Germline V gene sequence: CDR1 SGHNT, CDR2 YYREEE (reference sequence). CDR3 coding DNA: TGTGCCAGCAGCTTGGTGGGGGGCAATGAGCAGTTCTTC. It specifies CASSLVGGNEQFF.

The rearrangement links TRBV7-2 to TRBJ1-1; weak D call: TRBD1 (5 bases). Trimming took off 1 base at V and 1 base at J, with 10 bases between the two ends. CDR3 size: 15 residues. CDR1 and CDR2 (germline): SGHTA, FQGNSA. The CDR3 loop reads CASSLDVQGNTEAFF. DNA of the CDR3: TGTGCCAGCAGCTTAGACGTTCAGGGGAACACTGAAGCTTTCTTT.

In DNA, the CDR3 is TGTGCCAGCAGTGTAGATAATCCCCAGGGTTACAATGAGCAGTTCTTC. It translates to CASSVDNPQGYNEQFF. The V and J genes are TRBV2 and TRBJ2-1; a possible D gene is TRBD1 (5 bases). Germline lookup yields CDR1 SNHLY and CDR2 FYNNEI. Trimming stripped 4 bases from V and 4 bases from J, with 17 bases between. The CDR3 covers 16 residues.

The chain has TRBV5-1 and TRBJ2-7; 9 bases agree with TRBD1. CDR1 is SGHRS and CDR2 is YFSETQ in the germline V gene. The CDR3 is made up of 13 amino acids. Trimming at V came to 2 bases and at J to 7 bases, leaving 4 bases not matched to a gene. The CDR3 reads CASSFPGQGEQYF. DNA for the CDR3: TGCGCCAGCAGCTTTCCGGGACAGGGAGAGCAGTACTTC.

The J gene is TRBJ1-2, the V gene TRBV9; tentatively, D is TRBD1 (5 bases). V was shortened by 0 bases and J by 4 bases, with 7 bases between the two germline ends. Looked up from germline, CDR1 is SGDLS and CDR2 is YYNGEE. The CDR3 is made up of 13 amino acids. CDR3 coding DNA: TGTGCCAGCAGCGTAGAAGGGGTCTATGGCTACACCTTC. Translated, it gives CASSVEGVYGYTF.

This chain links TRBV14 with TRBJ2-5, with a possible D match to TRBD1 (5 bases). Trimming took 2 bases from V and 2 from J, leaving 6 bases between them. Germline CDR1 SGHDN, CDR2 FVKESK. The CDR3 totals 13 residues. In DNA form, the CDR3 reads TGTGCCAGCAGCCAAAACAGGCAAGAGACCCAGTACTTC. Translation: CASSQNRQETQYF. Full variable domain (outside the CDR3, taken from reference TRBV14 and TRBJ2-5): EAGVTQFPSHSVIEKGQTVTLRCDPISGHDNLYWYRRVMGKEIKFLLHFVKESKQDESGMPNNRFLAERTGGTYSTLKVQPAELEDSGVYFCASSQNRQETQYFGPGTRLLVL.

CDR3 amino acids: CASSPKQGSGNTIYF. CDR3 DNA: TGTGCCAGCAGCCCCAAACAGGGCTCTGGAAACACCATATATTTT. This chain connects TRBV4-2 to TRBJ1-3; D is possibly TRBD1 (6 bases). CDR3 length: 15 amino acids. Germline CDR1 and CDR2: LGHNA and YNFKEQ. Trimming took off 4 bases at V and 0 bases at J, with 10 bases between the two ends.

The CDR3 DNA sequence: TGTGCCAGCTCACCACGGGCAGGGCCCACTGAAGCTTTCTTT. Protein product: CASSPRAGPTEAFF. The chain has TRBV18 and TRBJ1-1, with D perhaps TRBD1 (5 bases). Germline assignment: CDR1 KGHSH and CDR2 LQKENI. The CDR3 contains 14 residues. Trimming shortened V by 1 base and J by 4 bases, and 10 bases separated the two germline ends.

This clone has a single count. V is TRBV10-3 and J is TRBJ2-2, with a weak D call TRBD2 (6 bases). From germline, CDR1 is ENHRY and CDR2 SYGVKD. Trimming shortened V by 4 bases and J by 10 bases, and 10 bases separated the two germline ends. This CDR3 has 12 residues. As DNA, the CDR3 is TGTGCCATCAGTGGTTCTAGCGAGGAGCTGTTTTTT. Translation gives CAISGSSEELFF.

This clone has only a few counts. V and J are TRBV6-6 and TRBJ2-3; 10 bases are shared with TRBD2. V was pared by 4 bases and J by 1 base, with 5 bases of the junction left unmatched. The CDR3 runs to 16 residues. Looked up from germline, CDR1 is MNHNY and CDR2 is SVGAGI (reference sequence). The CDR3 DNA is TGTGCCAGCAGTTCCCCCGGGACTAGCGGCACAGATACGCAGTATTTT. Translating it yields CASSSPGTSGTDTQYF.

The chain has TRBV5-1 and TRBJ2-7; D may be TRBD2 (5 bases). This CDR3 spans 11 amino acids. The V end lost 5 bases, the J end lost 4 bases, and 7 bases lay between the germline ends. Germline assignment: CDR1 SGHRS and CDR2 YFSETQ. The CDR3 protein is CASREGYEQYF. The DNA for the CDR3 is TGCGCCAGCAGAGAGGGATACGAGCAGTACTTC. Full variable domain (missing parts from reference TRBV5-1 and TRBJ2-7): KAGVTQTPRYLIKTRGQQVTLSCSPISGHRSVSWYQQTPGQGLQFLFEYFSETQRNKGNFPGRFSGRQFSNSRSEMNVSTLELGDSALYLCASREGYEQYFGPGTRLTVT.

The chain combines TRBV25-1 with TRBJ1-4, with D perhaps matching TRBD1 (5 bases). Per the germline V gene, CDR1 is MGHDK and CDR2 is SYGVNS. V lost 8 bases to trimming and J lost 5 bases, with 15 bases between them. The CDR3 loop spans 14 amino acids. The CDR3 DNA reads TGTGCCAGCTCAGACCAACGACAGAATGAAAAACTGTTTTTT. This translates into CASSDQRQNEKLFF.

This clone has only one observation. CDR3 amino acids: CASSSQGAVGRKTQYF. The DNA of the CDR3 is TGTGCCAGCAGCTCACAGGGGGCGGTCGGAAGGAAGACCCAGTACTTC. V gene TRBV5-8 combines with J gene TRBJ2-5, with TRBD1 matching over 9 bases. J gave up 6 bases and V 3 bases, and 12 bases lay outside the gene matches. The CDR3 extends over 16 amino acids. Germline CDR1 and CDR2: SGHTS and YDEGEE.